The rows below give T cell receptor beta chains drawn from one sample of a study of blood T cell repertoires in COVID-19. Sequenced by immunoSEQ multiplex PCR; TCRdb stores in-frame clones only, minus some. This table holds some 150,000 clones, 77% found once. Specimen: peripheral blood. These receptors were taken from a woman in her fifties or sixties with active or convalescent COVID-19. Each CDR3 is given without its conserved first and last residue.

cdr3_length	v_call	cdr3_aa
12	TRBV30	AWSFSSSGNTIY
9	TRBV10-3	AIREWYEQY
11	TRBV7-2	ASTQTRLETQY
12	TRBV7-8	ASSPTGTPYEQY
12	TRBV28	ASSSPRRGRGVT
11	TRBV11-3	ASSPSGADTQY
15	TRBV7-9	ASSLADGRALENEQF
14	TRBV25-1	ASSDLRTRSTDTQY
14	TRBV7-9	ASRPPGQGAQETQY
13	TRBV3-1/TRBV3-2	ASSQKDGANYGYT
15	TRBV7-6	ASSLYQGASVNTEAF
12	TRBV6-5	ASSYAGGINEQY
12	TRBV6-1	ASSEIREGLGYT
16	TRBV2	ASSGGSGISQGKAGYT
13	TRBV19	ASSIGTGRSYEQY
13	TRBV5-1	ASSPGRGPGTEAF
11	TRBV30	AWSGDRVYGYT
12	TRBV4-2	ASSLGDSAYEQY
12	TRBV30	AWSAQSGAYEQY
14	TRBV7-2	ASSFSGVLAKNIQY
11	TRBV10-3	AISESASYEQF
12	TRBV6-5	ASIRGGSGQPQH
10	TRBV19	ASSVRMTEAF
11	TRBV6-5	ASTAREFYEQY
12	TRBV29-1	SVPNRGGNTEAF
12	TRBV7-2	ASSDGAGPLEQY
13	TRBV9	ASSVVSGGAGEQF
13	TRBV5-1	ASSLGGIGSYEQY
14	TRBV4-3	ASSQGSPGGYGGYT
14	TRBV3-1/TRBV3-2	ASSPLAGAITDTQY
13	TRBV7-8	ASSLGTGAHQPQH
12	TRBV29-1	SVSTGGAGQPQH
13	TRBV19	ASFEGHPSTGELF
13	TRBV5-1	ASSLGGAQNYGYT
12	TRBV2	ASSALTSGTEAF
11	TRBV7-2	ASSQQGNQPQH
13	TRBV5-1	ASSLAGQSYNEQF
13	TRBV7-6	ASSLDPGGGYGYT
14	TRBV19	ASSISTTGAGQPQH
12	TRBV3-1/TRBV3-2	ASSRGDRDTEAF
11	TRBV11-2	ASSSGQGNEAF
14	TRBV24-1	ATSDSSGGALNEQF
15	TRBV7-9	ASSSDQLAGVANEQF
12	TRBV19	ASKAGPAYNEQF
11	TRBV5-4	ASSLRGNTEAF